This T cell receptor beta chain was sequenced in a study of CD8 T cells in ankylosing spondylitis. The ends lost 4 bases at V and 4 bases at J; junction bases unmatched: 7. The germline CDR1 and CDR2 sequences are SQVTM and ANQGSEA. The CDR3 is 13 residues long. TCRdb passed the 5' RACE reads through MiXCR, listing each CDR3 protein once. The table has around 250,000 distinct CDR3 sequences, around 10% seen once. This chain uses TRBV29-1 with TRBJ2-7, with 7 nucleotides matching TRBD2. The sequenced sample consisted of blood, either unsorted or a sorted T cell fraction (not recorded which). The source of this sequence is a male donor with ankylosing spondylitis or in good health (not recorded which). The CDR3 here is CSVGASGMYEQYF. The DNA for the CDR3 is TGCAGCGTTGGGGCTAGCGGCATGTACGAGCAGTACTTC.